This passage covers 25 T cell receptor beta chains from one sample sequenced in a study of T-cell memory formation after mild COVID-19. TCRdb independently ran MiXCR on the 5' RACE reads; one entry per CDR3 protein. The table records about 350,000 distinct CDR3 sequences, 25% to 30% of them present only once. The sample comprised PBMCs or a T cell subset sorted from them (not recorded which). Receptors were obtained from an adult woman who had mild COVID-19 (a few samples of this study predate the infection). Cell type and time point are not known.

The J gene is TRBJ2-5, the V gene TRBV7-9; a possible D gene is TRBD2 (5 bases). This CDR3 contains 17 residues. V was pared by 0 bases and J by 5 bases, with 19 bases between. Germline lookup yields CDR1 SEHNR and CDR2 FQNEAQ (reference sequence). The CDR3 region has the DNA TGTGCCAGCAGCTTAGCGGCTTTGGAGGCCTCCGGGGAGACCCAGTACTTC. Protein sequence: CASSLAALEASGETQYF.

This clonotype was detected many times. The genes are TRBV12-3 or TRBV12-4 and TRBJ2-6, with no clear D. The V end lost 2 bases, the J end lost 0 bases, and 5 bases lay between the germline ends. This CDR3 region has 15 residues. CDR3 coding DNA: TGTGCCAGCAGTTTACGCAGCTCTGGGGCCAACGTCCTGACTTTC. Its translation is CASSLRSSGANVLTF.

The V call is TRBV4-3, the J call TRBJ2-2, with 9 bases identical to TRBD1. Germline V lookup: CDR1 LGHNA, CDR2 YSLEER. V dropped 3 bases and J dropped 3; count of bases not matched to a gene: 5. The CDR3 totals 16 residues. In nucleotides, the CDR3 is TGCGCCAGCAGCCAGCACAGGGGGCAGGACACCGGGGAGCTGTTTTTT. Translated, it gives CASSQHRGQDTGELFF.

The chain links TRBV7-9 to TRBJ2-1; 12 positions match TRBD2. V was clipped by 2 bases and J by 7 bases; unmatched bases: 9. The CDR3 consists of 17 residues. CDR1 and CDR2 from the germline V gene are SEHNR and FQNEAQ (reference sequence). DNA for the CDR3: TGTGCCAGCAGCTTACTAGCGGGAGGGCCCAACGGGAATGAGCAGTTCTTC. Protein: CASSLLAGGPNGNEQFF.

This chain uses TRBV9 with TRBJ2-5; 9 positions match TRBD2. V shed 2 bases and J 4 bases; nucleotides not matched to a gene: 6. The length of the CDR3 is 15 residues. The V gene's germline CDR1 is SGDLS and CDR2 YYNGEE. The CDR3 bases are TGTGCCAGCAGCGTCTCTAGCGGGAAGGGAGAGACCCAGTACTTC. This encodes CASSVSSGKGETQYF.

This clonotype has a handful of counts. J is TRBJ1-1 and V is TRBV15; D possibly corresponds to TRBD1 (6 bases). The CDR3 covers 15 residues. Trimming cost V 0 bases and J 3 bases, with 11 bases left between them. Looked up from germline, CDR1 is LNHNV and CDR2 is YYDKDF (reference sequence). CDR3 residues: CATSREQGIDTEAFF. The CDR3 coding sequence is TGTGCCACCAGCAGAGAACAGGGTATAGACACTGAAGCTTTCTTT.

The chain is built from TRBV2 and TRBJ1-5; unclear D gene. Germline V lookup: CDR1 SNHLY, CDR2 FYNNEI. Trimming pared 3 bases from V and 1 base from J, leaving 10 bases between. This CDR3 has 15 residues. CDR3 bases: TGTGCCAGCAGTGAGATTTCGGGGAGCAATCAGCCCCAGCATTTT. Residues: CASSEISGSNQPQHF.

This clonotype was detected a few times. Relative to the germline gene, one junction end is altered; a read error may explain this. Here the CDR3 DNA reads TGTGCTAGCAGCCCCGAAAGTCAGGGAGAGCTGTTTTTT. Amino acids: CASSPESQGELFF. J is TRBJ2-2 and V is TRBV7-7; D perhaps matches TRBD1 (5 bases). Germline V gene data show CDR1 as SSHAT and CDR2 as FNYEAQ (reference sequence). The CDR3 is 13 residues long.

V and J are TRBV9 and TRBJ1-1; TRBD1 matches 11 bases. This CDR3 is built from 15 residues. Trimming at V came to 3 bases and at J to 0 bases, leaving 1 base not matched to a gene. The germline V gene encodes CDR1 SGDLS and CDR2 YYNGEE. In DNA, the CDR3 is TGTGCCAGCAGCGGGACAGGGGGCTTGAACACTGAAGCTTTCTTT. Its protein is CASSGTGGLNTEAFF.

This chain uses TRBV6-2 or TRBV6-3 with TRBJ1-1, with 10 positions matching TRBD1. The ends lost 1 base at V and 6 bases at J; junction bases unmatched: 5. CDR3 size: 15 residues. Germline V gene sequence: CDR1 MNHEY, CDR2 SVGEGT. CDR3 sequence: CASSYWGQGIPEAFF. The CDR3 DNA sequence: TGTGCCAGCAGTTACTGGGGACAGGGGATCCCTGAAGCTTTCTTT.

There are a few counts of this clonotype. The chain uses TRBV12-3 or TRBV12-4 and TRBJ2-1; D might be TRBD1 or TRBD2, each matching 6 bases. With 6 bases removed from V and 4 bases from J, the gap between germline ends came to 10 bases. The CDR3 consists of 13 residues. The CDR3 nucleotides read TGTGCCAGCAGGGACAGCGGGTACAATGAGCAGTTCTTC. Translation: CASRDSGYNEQFF.

The genes are TRBV9 and TRBJ2-3; the D gene is possibly TRBD2 (6 bases). This CDR3 has 16 residues. Trimming left V 0 bases short and J 2 bases short, with 13 bases between. Germline lookup yields CDR1 SGDLS and CDR2 YYNGEE. CDR3 amino acids: CASSVERELATDTQYF. DNA for the CDR3: TGTGCCAGCAGCGTAGAACGGGAGCTAGCCACAGATACGCAGTATTTT.

The chain combines TRBV6-2 or TRBV6-3 with TRBJ2-1; TRBD2 aligns across 7 bases. The CDR3 loop spans 18 amino acids. CDR1 MNHEY and CDR2 SVGEGT come from the germline V gene. Losses at the gene ends were 1 base for V and 3 bases for J; bases not matched to a gene: 12. The DNA for the CDR3 is TGTGCCAGCAGTTACTTGGACGGGAGGAACCCCAACTACAATGAGCAGTTCTTC. Protein product: CASSYLDGRNPNYNEQFF.

The table lists this clonotype with a few counts. This chain links TRBV18 with TRBJ2-1, with 7 bases matching TRBD2. The CDR3 is 18 residues long. V gave up 0 bases and J gave up 2 bases; unmatched junction bases: 10. Germline CDR1 reads KGHSH; CDR2 reads LQKENI. CDR3 protein: CASSPPAGVPLPYNEQFF. The CDR3 DNA sequence: TGTGCCAGCTCACCACCGGCGGGAGTACCCCTCCCCTACAATGAGCAGTTCTTC.

This clonotype came up a few times. The rearrangement joins TRBV4-2 to TRBJ2-7, with TRBD1 identical over 9 bases. CDR1 and CDR2 (germline): LGHNA, YNFKEQ. V lost 2 bases and J lost 9; bases outside the gene matches: 11. The CDR3 loop spans 15 amino acids. The DNA of the CDR3 is TGTGCCAGCAGCCAAACCCCGGGACAGGGCCTCGGGCAGTACTTC. As protein: CASSQTPGQGLGQYF.

This clonotype was seen only a few times. The J gene is TRBJ2-7, the V gene TRBV6-5; 9 bases are a match to TRBD1. The length of the CDR3 is 16 residues. Losses at the gene ends were 2 bases for V and 0 bases for J; bases not matched to a gene: 5. Germline CDR1 MNHEY, CDR2 SVGAGI. The CDR3 sequence is CASSYLQDRGSYEQYF. CDR3 DNA: TGTGCCAGCAGTTACCTCCAGGACAGGGGCTCCTACGAGCAGTACTTC.

This clonotype was counted between two and nine times. CDR3 sequence reads: CASSPNIGDRVGGTEAFF. The CDR3 region has the DNA TGTGCCAGTAGCCCTAACATAGGGGACAGGGTTGGGGGCACTGAAGCTTTCTTT. The V call is TRBV19, the J call TRBJ1-1; the match to TRBD1 covers 9 bases. The CDR3 has 18 amino acids. V was pared by 6 bases and J by 4 bases, with 18 bases of the junction left unmatched. Per the germline V gene, CDR1 is LNHDA and CDR2 is SQIVND (reference sequence).

The V gene is TRBV6-5, the J gene TRBJ2-5; D may be TRBD1 (5 bases). The CDR3 is made up of 14 amino acids. Germline-derived CDR1 and CDR2 are MNHEY and SVGAGI. Trimming removed 2 bases from V and 5 bases from J, with 12 bases in between. The CDR3 is CASSYHQGSETQYF. In nucleotides, the CDR3 is TGTGCCAGCAGTTACCATCAGGGCTCGGAGACCCAGTACTTC.

V gene TRBV6-1 combines with J gene TRBJ1-2; D gene unclear. Trimming shortened V by 1 base and J by 8 bases, and 8 bases separated the two germline ends. From germline, CDR1 is MNHNS and CDR2 SASEGT. The length of the CDR3 is 12 residues. CDR3 DNA sequence: TGTGCCAGCAGTGAAGAGGAGGGAGGCTACACCTTC. Its protein is CASSEEEGGYTF.

This clonotype was observed a handful of times. J is TRBJ1-1 and V is TRBV27, with D perhaps matching TRBD1 (5 bases). Trimming shortened V by 4 bases and J by 4 bases, and 10 bases separated the two germline ends. The CDR3 has 13 amino acids. Germline CDR1 MNHEY, CDR2 SMNVEV (reference sequence). CDR3 amino acids: CASSSRQPTEAFF. CDR3 DNA sequence: TGTGCCAGCAGTTCAAGACAGCCCACTGAAGCTTTCTTT.

The V gene is TRBV6-5, the J gene TRBJ1-2; D is perhaps TRBD1 (5 bases). Per the germline V gene, CDR1 is MNHEY and CDR2 is SVGAGI. This CDR3 contains 13 residues. The V and J ends lost 5 bases and 6 bases respectively, with 13 bases between them. The CDR3 spells CASSPGGRNGYTF. Here the CDR3 DNA reads TGTGCCAGCAGTCCGGGGGGACGCAATGGCTACACCTTC.

The chain links TRBV5-1 to TRBJ2-2; D might be TRBD1 (5 bases). The CDR3 has 16 amino acids. Trimming shortened V by 2 bases and J by 3 bases, and 14 bases separated the two germline ends. Germline values: CDR1 SGHRS, CDR2 YFSETQ. CDR3 protein: CASSFELTEYTGELFF. CDR3 sequence (DNA): TGCGCCAGCAGCTTCGAGTTGACAGAATACACCGGGGAGCTGTTTTTT. Using reference TRBV5-1 and TRBJ2-2 for the parts outside the CDR3, the full variable domain is KAGVTQTPRYLIKTRGQQVTLSCSPISGHRSVSWYQQTPGQGLQFLFEYFSETQRNKGNFPGRFSGRQFSNSRSEMNVSTLELGDSALYLCASSFELTEYTGELFFGEGSRLTVL.

This chain joins TRBV7-9 and TRBJ2-3; weak D call: TRBD2 (6 bases). Trimming removed 4 bases at V and 0 bases at J, with 14 bases between. The germline V gene has CDR1 SEHNR and CDR2 FQNEAQ (reference sequence). The CDR3 covers 16 residues. The DNA for the CDR3 is TGTGCCAGCAGCTCACCCCTAGCGACTAGCACAGATACGCAGTATTTT. It is translated as CASSSPLATSTDTQYF.

This clonotype appeared a few times. The chain carries TRBV5-1 and TRBJ2-2; weak D call: TRBD1 (6 bases). The CDR3 is 15 residues long. Germline V gives CDR1 SGHRS, CDR2 YFSETQ. Between the trimmed V and J ends, which lost 5 bases and 0 bases, there was a span of 11 bases. The CDR3 nucleotides read TGCGCCAGCAGGAAGGGACACGCGAACACCGGGGAGCTGTTTTTT. Amino acid sequence: CASRKGHANTGELFF.

There are a few counts of this clonotype. The CDR3 DNA sequence: TGCAGTGCTACCGGGACTAGCGCCACCACAGATACGCAGTATTTT. Translation gives CSATGTSATTDTQYF. The chain employs TRBV20-1 and TRBJ2-3; 10 bases agree with TRBD2. The CDR3 has 15 amino acids. Germline lookup yields CDR1 DFQATT and CDR2 SNEGSKA (reference sequence). With V trimmed by 4 bases and J by 2 bases, 6 bases remained unmatched.